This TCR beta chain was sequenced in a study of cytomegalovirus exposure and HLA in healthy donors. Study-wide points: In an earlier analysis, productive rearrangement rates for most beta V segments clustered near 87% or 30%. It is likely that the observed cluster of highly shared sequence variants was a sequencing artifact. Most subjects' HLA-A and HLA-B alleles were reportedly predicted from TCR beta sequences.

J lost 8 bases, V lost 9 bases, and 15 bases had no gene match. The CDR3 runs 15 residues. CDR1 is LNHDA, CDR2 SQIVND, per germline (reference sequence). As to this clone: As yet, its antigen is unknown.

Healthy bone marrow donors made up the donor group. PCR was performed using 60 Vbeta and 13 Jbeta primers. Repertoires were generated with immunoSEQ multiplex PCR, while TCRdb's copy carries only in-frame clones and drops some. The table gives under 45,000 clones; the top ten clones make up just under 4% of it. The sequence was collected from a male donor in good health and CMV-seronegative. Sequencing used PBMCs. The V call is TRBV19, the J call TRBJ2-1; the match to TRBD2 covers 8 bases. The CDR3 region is CASAVRSPGGDEQFF. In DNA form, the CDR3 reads TGTGCCAGCGCGGTTCGTTCCCCGGGAGGGGATGAGCAGTTCTTC.